What follows describes a single T cell receptor (beta chain). The sample contains more than one DNA sequence encoding this CDR3. This sample is part of a study of blood T cell repertoires in COVID-19. About the study: Whether acute or convalescent, the COVID-19 samples came from the United States, Italy and Spain.

CDR1 is SGDLS, CDR2 YYNGEE, per germline. The CDR3 length is 14 residues. Between the trimmed V and J ends, which lost 4 bases and 4 bases, there was a span of 11 bases. The method was immunoSEQ multiplex PCR; TCRdb's version includes in-frame clones alone and lacks a portion of them. There are about 74,000 clones in the sample; roughly 88% occur only once, and under 2% lies in the top ten. The clonotype was recovered from a woman aged 80 or older with active or convalescent COVID-19. The V call is TRBV9, the J call TRBJ2-2, with D possibly TRBD2 on 5 matching bases. Sequenced: peripheral blood. CDR3 DNA sequence: TGTGCCAGCAGCCCCCCACGGGGCACCGGGGAGCTGTTTTTT. Amino acid sequence: CASSPPRGTGELFF.